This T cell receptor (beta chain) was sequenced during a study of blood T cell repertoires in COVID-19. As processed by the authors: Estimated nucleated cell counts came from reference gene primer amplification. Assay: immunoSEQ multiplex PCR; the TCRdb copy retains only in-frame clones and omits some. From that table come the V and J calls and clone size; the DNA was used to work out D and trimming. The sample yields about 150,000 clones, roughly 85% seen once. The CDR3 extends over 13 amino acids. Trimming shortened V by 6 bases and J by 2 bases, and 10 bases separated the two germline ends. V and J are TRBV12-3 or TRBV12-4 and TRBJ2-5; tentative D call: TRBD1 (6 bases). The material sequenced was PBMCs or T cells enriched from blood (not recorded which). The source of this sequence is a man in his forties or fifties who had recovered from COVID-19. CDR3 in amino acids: CASRDRSQETQYF. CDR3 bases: TGTGCCAGCAGGGACAGATCTCAAGAGACCCAGTACTTC.